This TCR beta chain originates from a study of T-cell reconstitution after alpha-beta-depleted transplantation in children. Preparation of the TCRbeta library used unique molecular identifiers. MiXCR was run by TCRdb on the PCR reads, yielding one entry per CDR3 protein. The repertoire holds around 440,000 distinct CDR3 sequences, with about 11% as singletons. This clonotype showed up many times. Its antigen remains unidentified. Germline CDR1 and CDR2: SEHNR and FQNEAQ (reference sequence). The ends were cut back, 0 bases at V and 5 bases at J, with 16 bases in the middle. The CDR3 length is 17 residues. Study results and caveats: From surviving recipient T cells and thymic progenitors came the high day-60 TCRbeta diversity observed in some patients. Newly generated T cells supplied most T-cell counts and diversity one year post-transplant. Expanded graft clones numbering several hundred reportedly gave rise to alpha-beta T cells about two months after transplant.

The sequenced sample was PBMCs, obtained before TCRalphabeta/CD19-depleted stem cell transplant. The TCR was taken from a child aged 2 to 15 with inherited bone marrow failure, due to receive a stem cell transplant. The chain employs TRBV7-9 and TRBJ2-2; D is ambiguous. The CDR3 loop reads CASSLASFRQKTGELFF. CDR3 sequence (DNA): TGTGCCAGCAGCTTAGCCTCCTTTAGGCAAAAGACCGGGGAGCTGTTTTTT.